The clone carrying this T cell receptor (beta chain) was detected a few times. This entry belongs to a study of blood T cell repertoires in COVID-19. Study-wide context: Material from acute and convalescent COVID-19 was sourced from the United States, Italy and Spain.

In the source study's methods: Reference gene primer amplification gave nucleated cell count estimates. The assay was immunoSEQ multiplex PCR, and TCRdb's table has in-frame clones only and misses some. The V and J calls and the clone size are those of that table, but D and trimming were determined from the DNA. The repertoire holds about 250,000 clones, with 86% as singletons. Enrolled through a virtual design, the participants were between 18 and 89 years of age and came from fewer than 30 US areas. Cohorts were assigned according to the clinical history that participants reported. V was clipped by 2 bases and J by 2 bases; unmatched bases: 7. The CDR3 spans 17 residues. Looked up from germline, CDR1 is MNHEY and CDR2 is SMNVEV (reference sequence).

V and J are TRBV27 and TRBJ2-3; TRBD2 matches at 10 bases. The clonotype originates from a man aged 40-49 years who had recovered from COVID-19. The specimen was PBMCs or T cells enriched from blood (not recorded which). CDR3 loop: CASSLISSGGLTDTQYF. CDR3 DNA sequence: TGTGCCAGCAGTTTAATTTCTAGCGGGGGCCTCACAGATACGCAGTATTTT.